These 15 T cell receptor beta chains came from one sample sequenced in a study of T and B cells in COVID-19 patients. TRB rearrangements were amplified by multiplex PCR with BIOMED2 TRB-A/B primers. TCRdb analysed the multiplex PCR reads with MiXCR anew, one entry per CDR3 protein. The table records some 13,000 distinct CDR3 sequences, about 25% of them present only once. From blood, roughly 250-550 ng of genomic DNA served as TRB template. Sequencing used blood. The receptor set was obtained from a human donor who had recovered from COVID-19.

The CDR3 spells CASLGLLYGYTF. For the CDR3, the DNA is TGTGCCAGCCTGGGACTGCTCTATGGCTACACCTTC. The chain combines TRBV6-1 with TRBJ1-2; TRBD1 might be the D (5 bases). Trimming took 8 bases from V and 4 from J, leaving 11 bases between them. Germline CDR1 and CDR2: MNHNS and SASEGT. The CDR3 is made up of 12 amino acids.

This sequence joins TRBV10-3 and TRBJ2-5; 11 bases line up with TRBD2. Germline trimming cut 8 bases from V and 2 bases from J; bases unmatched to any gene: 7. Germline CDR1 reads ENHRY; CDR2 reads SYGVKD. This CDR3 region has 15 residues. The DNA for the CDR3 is TGTGCCATCCGAGGTAGCGGGGGGGGACAAGAGACCCAGTACTTC. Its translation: CAIRGSGGGQETQYF.

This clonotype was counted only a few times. The CDR3 is CASSLGQFSGNTIYF. The CDR3 DNA reads as TGTGCCAGCAGCTTGGGACAATTCTCTGGAAACACCATATATTTT. This chain joins TRBV5-6 and TRBJ1-3; D uncertain. V shed 0 bases and J shed 0 bases, with 7 bases lying between them. CDR1 and CDR2 from the germline V gene are SGHDT and YYEEEE. CDR3 length: 15 amino acids.

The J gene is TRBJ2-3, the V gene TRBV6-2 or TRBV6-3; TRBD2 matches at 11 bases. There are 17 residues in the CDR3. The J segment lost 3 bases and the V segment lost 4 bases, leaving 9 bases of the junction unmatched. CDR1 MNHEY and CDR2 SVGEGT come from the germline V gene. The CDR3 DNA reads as TGTGCCAGCAGTTCCGTACTAGCGGGGGTAAGGACAGATACGCAGTATTTT. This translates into CASSSVLAGVRTDTQYF.

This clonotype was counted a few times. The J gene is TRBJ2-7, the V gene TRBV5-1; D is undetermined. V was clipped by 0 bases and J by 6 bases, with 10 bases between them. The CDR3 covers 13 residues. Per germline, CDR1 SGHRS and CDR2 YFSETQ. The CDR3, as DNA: TGCGCCAGCAGCTTGGGTAGCCAGAGCGAGCAGTACTTC. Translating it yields CASSLGSQSEQYF.

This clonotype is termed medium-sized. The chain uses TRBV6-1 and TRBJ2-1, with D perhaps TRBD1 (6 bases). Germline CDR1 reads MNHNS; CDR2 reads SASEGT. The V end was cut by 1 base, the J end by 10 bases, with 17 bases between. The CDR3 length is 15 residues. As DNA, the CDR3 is TGTGCCAGCAGTGAAGGAATGGCAGGGGTTGACGAGCAGTTCTTC. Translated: CASSEGMAGVDEQFF.

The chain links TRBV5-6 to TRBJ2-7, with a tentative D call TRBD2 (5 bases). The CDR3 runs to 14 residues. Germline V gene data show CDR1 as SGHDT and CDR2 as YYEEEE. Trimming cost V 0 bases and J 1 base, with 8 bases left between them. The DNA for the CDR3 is TGTGCCAGCAGCTTGGGACGGACTTCCTACGAGCAGTACTTC. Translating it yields CASSLGRTSYEQYF.

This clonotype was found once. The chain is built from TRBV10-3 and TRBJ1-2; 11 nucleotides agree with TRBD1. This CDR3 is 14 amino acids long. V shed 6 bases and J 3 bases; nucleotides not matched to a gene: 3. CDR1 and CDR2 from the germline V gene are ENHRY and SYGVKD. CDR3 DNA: TGTGCCATCAGAGGGACAGGGGGGTACTATGGCTACACCTTC. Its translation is CAIRGTGGYYGYTF.

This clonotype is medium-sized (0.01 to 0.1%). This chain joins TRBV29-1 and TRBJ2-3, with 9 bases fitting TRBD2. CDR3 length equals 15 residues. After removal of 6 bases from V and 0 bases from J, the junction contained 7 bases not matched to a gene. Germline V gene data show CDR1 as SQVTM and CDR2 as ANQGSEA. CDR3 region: CSVVTSGASTDTQYF. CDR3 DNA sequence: TGCAGCGTGGTGACTAGCGGAGCTAGCACAGATACGCAGTATTTT.

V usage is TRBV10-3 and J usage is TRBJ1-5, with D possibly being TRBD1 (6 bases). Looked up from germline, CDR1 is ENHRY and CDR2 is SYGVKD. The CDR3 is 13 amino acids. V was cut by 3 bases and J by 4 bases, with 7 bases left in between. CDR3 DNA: TGTGCCATCAGTGAACAGGGAAATCAGCCCCAGCATTTT. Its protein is CAISEQGNQPQHF.

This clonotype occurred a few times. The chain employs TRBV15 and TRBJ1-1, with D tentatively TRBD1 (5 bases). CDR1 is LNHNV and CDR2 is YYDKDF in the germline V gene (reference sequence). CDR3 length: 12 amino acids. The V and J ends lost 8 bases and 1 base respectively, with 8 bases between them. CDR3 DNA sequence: TGTGCCACCGGCGGGGGGAACACTGAAGCTTTCTTT. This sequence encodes CATGGGNTEAFF.

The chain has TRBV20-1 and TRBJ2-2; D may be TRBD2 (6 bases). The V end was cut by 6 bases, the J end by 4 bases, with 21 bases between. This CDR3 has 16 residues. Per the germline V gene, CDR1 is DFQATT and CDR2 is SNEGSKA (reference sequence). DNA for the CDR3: TGCAGTGCCCCCAATTCCCCTGGTAGCGGCACCGGGGAGCTGTTTTTT. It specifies CSAPNSPGSGTGELFF.

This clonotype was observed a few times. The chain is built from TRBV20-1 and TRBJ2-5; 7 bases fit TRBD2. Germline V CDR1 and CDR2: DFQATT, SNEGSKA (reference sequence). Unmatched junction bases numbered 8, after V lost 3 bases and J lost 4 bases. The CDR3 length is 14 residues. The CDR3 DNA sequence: TGCAGTGCTAGCGGCGGGAGTGGGGGAGAGACCCAGTACTTC. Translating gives CSASGGSGGETQYF.

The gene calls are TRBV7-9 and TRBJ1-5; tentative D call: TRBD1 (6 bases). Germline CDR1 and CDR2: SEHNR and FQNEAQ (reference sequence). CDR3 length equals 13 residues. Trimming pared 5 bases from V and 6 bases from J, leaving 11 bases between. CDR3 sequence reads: CASSQTGIQPQHF. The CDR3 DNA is TGTGCCAGCAGCCAAACAGGGATTCAGCCCCAGCATTTT.

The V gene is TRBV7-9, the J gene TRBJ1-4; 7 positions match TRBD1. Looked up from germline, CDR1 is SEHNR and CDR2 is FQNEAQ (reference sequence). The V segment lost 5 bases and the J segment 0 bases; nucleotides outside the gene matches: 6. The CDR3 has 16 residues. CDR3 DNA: TGTGCCAGCAGCGACGGGACAGTTGCAACTAATGAAAAACTGTTTTTT. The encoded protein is CASSDGTVATNEKLFF. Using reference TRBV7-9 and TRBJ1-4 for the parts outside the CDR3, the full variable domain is DTGVSQNPRHKITKRGQNVTFRCDPISEHNRLYWYRQTLGQGPEFLTYFQNEAQLEKSRLLSDRFSAERPKGSFSTLEIQRTEQGDSAMYLCASSDGTVATNEKLFFGSGTQLSVL.